What follows are 21 T cell receptor beta chains derived from one specimen sequenced in a study of blood T cell repertoires in COVID-19. Using immunoSEQ multiplex PCR, the repertoire was profiled, and TCRdb retains in-frame clones only, with some absent. The data hold about 140,000 clones, with approximately 80% observed a single time. The material sequenced was PBMCs or T cells enriched from blood (not recorded which). The receptor set was obtained from a woman aged 18 to 35 who had been exposed to COVID-19.

The rearrangement joins TRBV3-1 (or the pseudogene TRBV3-2) to TRBJ2-2; D unresolved. The germline V gene has CDR1 LGHDT and CDR2 YNNKEL (reference sequence). CDR3 length equals 14 residues. Trimming took off 1 base at V and 5 bases at J, with 8 bases between the two ends. CDR3 region: CASSQGVATGELFF. The DNA of the CDR3 is TGTGCCAGCAGCCAAGGGGTAGCAACCGGGGAGCTGTTTTTT.

The chain joins TRBV6-5 to TRBJ1-2, with 7 nucleotides matching TRBD1. CDR1 and CDR2 from the germline V gene are MNHEY and SVGAGI. V lost 5 bases and J lost 0; bases outside the gene matches: 6. The CDR3 loop spans 15 amino acids. The CDR3 here is CASSTGQVANYGYTF. The CDR3 coding sequence is TGTGCCAGCAGTACCGGACAGGTAGCTAACTATGGCTACACCTTC.

The V call is TRBV4-1, the J call TRBJ1-2; 7 bases align to TRBD1. This CDR3 comprises 14 residues. The ends lost 4 bases at V and 8 bases at J; junction bases unmatched: 10. Germline V gene data show CDR1 as MGHRA and CDR2 as YSYEKL. DNA of the CDR3: TGCGCCAGCAGCCGATACAGGGGACGAGGAGGCTACACCTTC. This codes for CASSRYRGRGGYTF.

The chain couples TRBV4-1 to TRBJ2-7; D is uncertain. Germline V lookup: CDR1 MGHRA, CDR2 YSYEKL. Trimming shortened V by 1 base and J by 1 base, and 11 bases separated the two germline ends. This CDR3 has 15 residues. The CDR3 DNA sequence: TGCGCCAGCAGCCAAGTTTTTGCGGCGTCCTACGAGCAGTACTTC. It encodes CASSQVFAASYEQYF.

This clone came up a few times. This chain links TRBV19 with TRBJ1-1; TRBD1 matches at 8 bases. Trimming took 6 bases from V and 4 from J; bases not matched to a gene: 4. The CDR3 has 13 residues. CDR1 LNHDA and CDR2 SQIVND come from the germline V gene (reference sequence). In nucleotides, the CDR3 is TGTGCCAGTAGCCTAGACAGGGGCACTGAAGCTTTCTTT. Translating it yields CASSLDRGTEAFF.

This chain links TRBV7-3 with TRBJ2-1; 12 bases agree with TRBD2. The germline CDR1 and CDR2 sequences are SGHTA and FQGTGA. This CDR3 spans 15 amino acids. The ends lost 5 bases at V and 7 bases at J; junction bases unmatched: 6. The CDR3 DNA reads as TGTGCCAGCAGCAAAAGACTAGCGGGAGTGAATGAGCAGTTCTTC. This gives the protein CASSKRLAGVNEQFF.

This clone has a handful of counts. The V call is TRBV28, the J call TRBJ1-6; 7 bases line up with TRBD1. The CDR3 runs to 16 residues. Germline values: CDR1 MDHEN, CDR2 SYDVKM. J was trimmed by 10 bases and V by 4 bases; bases with no gene match: 13. The CDR3 spells CASSSWAQGSRSPLHF. CDR3 DNA: TGTGCCAGCAGTTCTTGGGCACAGGGGTCCCGGTCACCCCTCCACTTT.

This clone appeared a single time. The V call is TRBV5-1, the J call TRBJ2-7, with 8 positions matching TRBD1. CDR1 and CDR2 (germline): SGHRS, YFSETQ. V lost 0 bases, J lost 7 bases, and 9 bases stayed unmatched. This CDR3 is built from 15 residues. The CDR3 is CASSLDSGGSVEQYF. CDR3 nucleotides: TGCGCCAGCAGCTTGGATTCAGGGGGCTCGGTGGAGCAGTACTTC.

The gene calls are TRBV19 and TRBJ2-1; a possible D gene is TRBD2 (6 bases). CDR1 and CDR2 (germline): LNHDA, SQIVND (reference sequence). The V and J ends lost 5 bases and 7 bases respectively, with 12 bases between them. The CDR3 covers 13 residues. Here the CDR3 DNA reads TGTGCCAGTAGTCCTGGGGGGTTAAATGAGCAGTTCTTC. Encoded protein: CASSPGGLNEQFF.

CDR3 loop: CASRSGVNTGELFF. The CDR3, as DNA: TGTGCCAGCAGGAGCGGGGTGAACACCGGGGAGCTGTTTTTT. The chain recombines TRBV7-3 with TRBJ2-2, with 7 bases that match TRBD2. Germline loops: CDR1 SGHTA, CDR2 FQGTGA. The CDR3 contains 14 residues. V dropped 6 bases and J dropped 1; count of bases not matched to a gene: 2. Variable domain in full (rest from reference TRBV7-3 and TRBJ2-2): GAGVSQTPSNKVTEKGKYVELRCDPISGHTALYWYRQSLGQGPEFLIYFQGTGAADDSGLPNDRFFAVRPEGSVSTLKIQRTERGDSAVYLCASRSGVNTGELFFGEGSRLTVL.

The genes are TRBV11-2 and TRBJ2-3; 9 bases are a match to TRBD2. This CDR3 has 15 amino acids. From germline, CDR1 is SGHAT and CDR2 FQNNGV. V trimming: 7 bases; J trimming: 3 bases; junction bases outside the gene matches: 8. CDR3 amino acids: CASTVNSGRTDTQYF. The CDR3 nucleotides are TGTGCCAGCACCGTTAATAGCGGGAGAACAGATACGCAGTATTTT.

The chain has TRBV11-3 and TRBJ2-1; D gene ambiguous. Germline CDR1 is SGHNT and CDR2 is YENEEA. Trimming took off 4 bases at V and 6 bases at J, with 13 bases between the two ends. There are 14 residues in the CDR3. The CDR3 DNA is TGTGCCAGCAGCTCCACCTCTAGTTTCAATGAGCAGTTCTTC. Translation gives CASSSTSSFNEQFF.

This rearrangement joins TRBV27 to TRBJ1-1, with TRBD1 matching 7 bases. After removal of 7 bases from V and 11 bases from J, the junction contained 10 bases not matched to a gene. CDR1 and CDR2 from the germline V gene are MNHEY and SMNVEV (reference sequence). The CDR3 contains 12 residues. CDR3 in amino acids: CASTDRPIEAFF. DNA of the CDR3: TGTGCCAGCACGGACAGGCCCATAGAGGCTTTCTTT.

This sequence joins TRBV9 and TRBJ1-2; 11 bases match TRBD1. The germline V gene encodes CDR1 SGDLS and CDR2 YYNGEE. The CDR3 is made up of 16 amino acids. Trimming removed 3 bases from V and 2 bases from J; junction bases left unmatched: 6. The chain's CDR3 is CASSAGQGAVNYGYTF. The DNA of the CDR3 is TGTGCCAGCAGCGCCGGACAGGGGGCCGTGAACTATGGCTACACCTTC. The full variable domain, with the rest looked up from reference TRBV9 and TRBJ1-2, is DSGVTQTPKHLITATGQRVTLRCSPRSGDLSVYWYQQSLDQGLQFLIQYYNGEERAKGNILERFSAQQFPDLHSELNLSSLELGDSALYFCASSAGQGAVNYGYTFGSGTRLTVV.

This clone was recorded a few times. The chain joins TRBV5-6 to TRBJ1-4; 10 bases fit TRBD1. V dropped 0 bases and J dropped 10; count of bases not matched to a gene: 6. Germline lookup yields CDR1 SGHDT and CDR2 YYEEEE. The CDR3 runs 15 residues. CDR3 DNA: TGTGCCAGCAGCTTGGGAGGACAGGGGGACGCAAAACTGTTTTTT. As protein: CASSLGGQGDAKLFF.

The chain has TRBV4-1 and TRBJ2-3; possibly TRBD2 for D (6 bases). V was trimmed by 1 base and J by 4 bases, leaving 12 bases between them. The CDR3 loop spans 15 amino acids. From germline, CDR1 is MGHRA and CDR2 YSYEKL. The CDR3 region is CASSQAPGSADTQYF. The CDR3 DNA follows: TGCGCCAGCAGCCAAGCACCCGGGAGTGCAGATACGCAGTATTTT.

The chain joins TRBV3-1 (or the pseudogene TRBV3-2) to TRBJ2-1, with TRBD2 matching 11 bases. Germline loops: CDR1 LGHDT, CDR2 YNNKEL (reference sequence). With V trimmed by 4 bases and J by 5 bases, 4 bases remained unmatched. This CDR3 is built from 15 residues. Here the CDR3 reads CASSPQGLADNEQFF. For the CDR3, the DNA is TGTGCCAGCAGCCCCCAGGGACTAGCGGACAATGAGCAGTTCTTC.

V usage is TRBV19 and J usage is TRBJ2-5; 7 bases map to TRBD1. This CDR3 spans 15 amino acids. CDR1 is LNHDA, CDR2 SQIVND, per germline (reference sequence). V was pared by 6 bases and J by 5 bases, with 12 bases of the junction left unmatched. The CDR3 region has the DNA TGTGCCAGTAGCTATGGTAGGGGGCTCGATGAGACCCAGTACTTC. It is translated as CASSYGRGLDETQYF.

The chain combines TRBV2 with TRBJ2-1, with D tentatively TRBD2 (5 bases). Germline V gene lookup returns CDR1 SNHLY and CDR2 FYNNEI. This CDR3 is 15 amino acids long. Trimming pared 3 bases from V and 2 bases from J, leaving 11 bases between. CDR3 nucleotides: TGTGCCAGCAGTGACGGGATCGGGGCCTACAATGAGCAGTTCTTC. It specifies CASSDGIGAYNEQFF.

The CDR3 region is CASSLAVPSYEQYF. The CDR3 DNA reads TGTGCCAGCAGTTTGGCGGTTCCCTCCTACGAGCAGTACTTC. The V call is TRBV28, the J call TRBJ2-7; D is unclear. V was cut by 3 bases and J by 0 bases, with 9 bases left in between. This CDR3 spans 14 amino acids. Germline CDR1 MDHEN, CDR2 SYDVKM.

The rearrangement joins TRBV3-1 (or the pseudogene TRBV3-2) to TRBJ1-5, with TRBD1 as a possible D gene (5 bases). CDR1 is LGHDT, CDR2 YNNKEL, per germline (reference sequence). The CDR3 sequence is 12 residues long. Between the trimmed V and J ends, which lost 5 bases and 11 bases, there was a span of 13 bases. CDR3 in DNA: TGTGCCAGCAGCTCTTCGCCGGGGGCCCAGCATTTT. The encoded protein is CASSSSPGAQHF.